The 25 T cell receptor beta chains presented below share a single source sample, sequenced in a study of control samples from healthy donors and cancer patients. TCRdb keeps only in-frame clones here, not all; method: immunoSEQ multiplex PCR. The sample yields around 140,000 clones, roughly 91% seen once. Sequencing was performed on PBMCs. The receptors here all came from a man aged 45-60 years with head and neck cancer.

The chain joins TRBV6-1 to TRBJ2-2; no clear D gene. Germline V gene sequence: CDR1 MNHNS, CDR2 SASEGT. The V end lost 3 bases, the J end lost 2 bases, and 16 bases lay between the germline ends. The CDR3 has 17 residues. Here the CDR3 DNA reads TGTGCCAGCAGTGATCTCTCCAATGGGGTTAACACCGGGGAGCTGTTTTTT. This gives the protein CASSDLSNGVNTGELFF.

V and J are TRBV19 and TRBJ1-3, with 7 nucleotides matching TRBD1. The germline V gene encodes CDR1 LNHDA and CDR2 SQIVND (reference sequence). This CDR3 has 16 residues. The J segment lost 5 bases and the V segment lost 7 bases, leaving 14 bases of the junction unmatched. The CDR3 here is CASTRDGTANRNTIYF. In DNA form, the CDR3 reads TGTGCCAGTACCCGAGACGGGACAGCAAATCGAAACACCATATATTTT. The full variable domain, with the rest looked up from reference TRBV19 and TRBJ1-3, is DGGITQSPKYLFRKEGQNVTLSCEQNLNHDAMYWYRQDPGQGLRLIYYSQIVNDFQKGDIAEGYSVSREKKESFPLTVTSAQKNPTAFYLCASTRDGTANRNTIYFGEGSWLTVV.

The V call is TRBV5-1, the J call TRBJ2-1; D not certain. The CDR3 sequence is 11 residues long. Looked up from germline, CDR1 is SGHRS and CDR2 is YFSETQ. V lost 4 bases, J lost 10 bases, and 9 bases lay in between. This CDR3 reads CASSPGLEQFF. The CDR3 DNA is TGCGCCAGCAGCCCGGGTTTGGAGCAGTTCTTC.

The chain couples TRBV18 to TRBJ2-7, with TRBD1 as a possible D gene (5 bases). This CDR3 is 13 amino acids long. Germline CDR1 and CDR2: KGHSH and LQKENI. V was clipped by 1 base and J by 2 bases, with 6 bases between them. Written as DNA, the CDR3 is TGTGCCAGCTCACCACTGGGGCCCTACGAGCAGTACTTC. As protein: CASSPLGPYEQYF.

This clone was picked up one time. V usage is TRBV10-2 and J usage is TRBJ2-7, with 8 nucleotides matching TRBD1. V trimming: 8 bases; J trimming: 5 bases; junction bases outside the gene matches: 5. CDR3 length: 12 amino acids. From germline, CDR1 is WSHSY and CDR2 SAAADI. CDR3 DNA: TGCGCCAGCCACAGGGGGACAGACGAGCAGTACTTC. It yields the protein CASHRGTDEQYF.

The chain links TRBV10-3 to TRBJ2-3; D remains ambiguous. The CDR3 length is 14 residues. Looked up from germline, CDR1 is ENHRY and CDR2 is SYGVKD. V lost 3 bases, J lost 2 bases, and 9 bases lay in between. The DNA of the CDR3 is TGTGCCATCAGTGATGTCCCAAACACAGATACGCAGTATTTT. Translation gives CAISDVPNTDTQYF.

The V call is TRBV2, the J call TRBJ2-7; D is unresolved. This CDR3 spans 15 amino acids. Deletions cut 3 bases from V and 4 bases from J, with 16 bases between. In germline, CDR1 is SNHLY, CDR2 FYNNEI. The CDR3 sequence: CASSDRGQLTYEQYF. CDR3 nucleotides: TGTGCCAGCAGTGATAGAGGCCAACTTACTTACGAGCAGTACTTC.

This clone was detected a few times. The chain recombines TRBV6-5 with TRBJ1-2; TRBD1 agrees at 7 bases. This CDR3 is 13 amino acids long. Germline values: CDR1 MNHEY, CDR2 SVGAGI. The trim removed 6 bases at V and 8 bases at J, leaving 9 bases unmatched. The CDR3 coding sequence is TGTGCCAGCAGACCACAGGGGTACGGCGGCTACACCTTC. Protein: CASRPQGYGGYTF.

The rearrangement links TRBV6-5 to TRBJ2-7, with a possible D match to TRBD2 (6 bases). The CDR3 contains 13 residues. Between the trimmed V and J ends, which lost 0 bases and 6 bases, there was a span of 9 bases. Germline CDR1 and CDR2: MNHEY and SVGAGI. Written as DNA, the CDR3 is TGTGCCAGCAGTTACTCGATGGGAGGCGAGCAGTACTTC. The encoded protein is CASSYSMGGEQYF.

The V gene is TRBV3-1 (or the pseudogene TRBV3-2), the J gene TRBJ2-7; D ambiguous. Trimming took 1 base from V and 5 from J, leaving 12 bases between them. Germline V gives CDR1 LGHDT, CDR2 YNNKEL (reference sequence). The CDR3 extends over 14 amino acids. For the CDR3, the DNA is TGTGCCAGCAGCCAAGGACTTAAGGTTAACGAGCAGTACTTC. This codes for CASSQGLKVNEQYF.

The V and J genes are TRBV10-2 and TRBJ1-2, with TRBD1 matching over 7 bases. V lost 6 bases, J lost 6 bases, and 10 bases stayed unmatched. The germline gives CDR1 WSHSY, CDR2 SAAADI. The CDR3 contains 14 residues. Here the CDR3 DNA reads TGCGCCAGCAGAATGACAGGGTATTTTCATGGCTACACCTTC. Translating it yields CASRMTGYFHGYTF.

The chain employs TRBV6-5 and TRBJ1-5; a possible D gene is TRBD1 (5 bases). This CDR3 spans 14 amino acids. The V and J ends lost 10 bases and 2 bases respectively, with 15 bases between them. Germline-derived CDR1 and CDR2 are MNHEY and SVGAGI. The CDR3, as DNA: TGTGCCACCAGAGGGGTACTCGGCAATCAGCCCCAGCATTTT. Its protein is CATRGVLGNQPQHF.

The chain links TRBV28 to TRBJ1-2, with D possibly being TRBD1 (6 bases). V lost 8 bases and J lost 6, with 13 bases in between. Per germline, CDR1 MDHEN and CDR2 SYDVKM. This CDR3 spans 12 amino acids. CDR3 in DNA: TGTGCCAGCCTCAGGGGCGCCGATGGCTACACCTTC. Its translation: CASLRGADGYTF.

The chain has TRBV19 and TRBJ1-1; 11 nucleotides agree with TRBD1. Germline CDR1 and CDR2: LNHDA and SQIVND (reference sequence). There are 13 residues in the CDR3. The V and J ends lost 9 bases and 6 bases, in that order; junction bases with no gene match: 6. CDR3 in DNA: TGTGCCAGCGGGACAGGGGGTATGGCTGAAGCTTTCTTT. It is translated as CASGTGGMAEAFF.

This chain connects TRBV6-4 to TRBJ1-1, with D hard to call. The CDR3 consists of 13 residues. Germline lookup yields CDR1 MRHNA and CDR2 SNTAGT. Trimming pared 5 bases from V and 4 bases from J, leaving 11 bases between. The CDR3 sequence: CASSFMESTEAFF. Here the CDR3 DNA reads TGTGCCAGCAGTTTTATGGAGAGCACTGAAGCTTTCTTT.

V and J are TRBV6-5 and TRBJ1-5, with a tentative D call TRBD1 (5 bases). V lost 2 bases, J lost 4 bases, and 9 bases lay in between. CDR1 is MNHEY and CDR2 is SVGAGI in the germline V gene. The CDR3 sequence is 14 residues long. This chain's CDR3 is CASSYGDGNQPQHF. The CDR3 DNA reads as TGTGCCAGCAGTTACGGGGACGGGAATCAGCCCCAGCATTTT.

As DNA, the CDR3 is TGTGCCTGGAGTGTTGAGTTGGCGAACACTGAAGCTTTCTTT. Amino acids: CAWSVELANTEAFF. The chain recombines TRBV30 with TRBJ1-1; no clear D. There are 14 residues in the CDR3. Germline CDR1 reads GTSNPN; CDR2 reads SVGIG (reference sequence). V lost 0 bases and J lost 1, with 9 bases in between.

V usage is TRBV19 and J usage is TRBJ2-6; D not resolved. Trimming removed 1 base at V and 1 base at J, with 2 bases between. Germline CDR1 is LNHDA and CDR2 is SQIVND (reference sequence). This CDR3 is built from 14 residues. The CDR3 coding sequence is TGTGCCAGTAGTATAGGATCTGGGGCCAACGTCCTGACTTTC. It yields the protein CASSIGSGANVLTF.

This chain uses TRBV28 with TRBJ2-7; TRBD1 is a possible D gene (5 bases). Germline CDR1 MDHEN, CDR2 SYDVKM. This CDR3 has 13 amino acids. Trimming took 2 bases from V and 4 from J, leaving 9 bases between them. The CDR3 nucleotides read TGTGCCAGCAGTTTACCAGGGAAATACGAGCAGTACTTC. Its translation: CASSLPGKYEQYF.

The chain joins TRBV29-1 to TRBJ2-1; 7 nucleotides align to TRBD1. Germline CDR1 and CDR2: SQVTM and ANQGSEA. Trimming at V came to 7 bases and at J to 8 bases, leaving 5 bases not matched to a gene. The CDR3 spans 11 residues. For the CDR3, the DNA is TGCAGCGGTCAACAGGGGTATGAGCAGTTCTTC. It is translated as CSGQQGYEQFF.

The genes are TRBV29-1 and TRBJ2-3, with TRBD2 matching over 9 bases. The V gene's germline CDR1 is SQVTM and CDR2 ANQGSEA. V dropped 6 bases and J dropped 4; count of bases not matched to a gene: 23. The CDR3 extends over 19 amino acids. The CDR3 region is CSVAGTARISGGGSDTQYF. The CDR3 DNA reads as TGCAGCGTCGCCGGGACAGCAAGAATTAGCGGGGGCGGATCAGATACGCAGTATTTT.

This clone was detected ten times or more. The J gene is TRBJ1-5, the V gene TRBV7-2; the D gene is possibly TRBD1 (6 bases). CDR1 is SGHTA and CDR2 is FQGNSA in the germline V gene. The ends were cut back, 1 base at V and 3 bases at J, with 10 bases in the middle. The CDR3 contains 15 residues. The CDR3 is CASSLDRDINQPQHF. The CDR3 DNA is TGTGCCAGCAGCTTAGACCGGGACATCAATCAGCCCCAGCATTTT.

The chain links TRBV19 to TRBJ2-1; 12 bases are shared with TRBD1. Trimming at V came to 4 bases and at J to 8 bases, leaving 9 bases not matched to a gene. Germline V CDR1 and CDR2: LNHDA, SQIVND (reference sequence). The CDR3 contains 16 residues. CDR3 nucleotide sequence: TGTGCCAGTAGTAGACCACGGGACAGGGGGCGGGATGAGCAGTTCTTC. Its protein product is CASSRPRDRGRDEQFF. Together with reference TRBV19 and TRBJ2-1, the CDR3 gives the full variable domain: DGGITQSPKYLFRKEGQNVTLSCEQNLNHDAMYWYRQDPGQGLRLIYYSQIVNDFQKGDIAEGYSVSREKKESFPLTVTSAQKNPTAFYLCASSRPRDRGRDEQFFGPGTRLTVL.

This clone was found once. The chain carries TRBV7-6 and TRBJ2-1; TRBD2 matches at 10 bases. Trimming at V came to 4 bases and at J to 9 bases, leaving 12 bases not matched to a gene. The V gene's germline CDR1 is SGHVS and CDR2 FNYEAQ. CDR3 length: 16 amino acids. The chain's CDR3 is CASSSPEQRGGREQFF. The CDR3 nucleotides read TGTGCCAGCAGCTCCCCGGAGCAGCGGGGGGGCCGTGAGCAGTTCTTC.

The chain links TRBV5-1 to TRBJ2-5; 14 bases match TRBD2. Per the germline V gene, CDR1 is SGHRS and CDR2 is YFSETQ. The CDR3 extends over 16 amino acids. J lost 6 bases, V lost 4 bases, and 8 bases had no gene match. CDR3 in DNA: TGCGCCAGCAGCGGGGGACTAGCGGGAGTCGGGCAGACCCAGTACTTC. It codes for CASSGGLAGVGQTQYF.